These 18 T cell receptor beta chains were all obtained from the same sample, sequenced in a study of cytomegalovirus exposure and HLA in healthy donors. Researchers ran the PCR with 60 Vbeta and 13 Jbeta primers. The assay was immunoSEQ multiplex PCR, and TCRdb's table has in-frame clones only and misses some. Counted here are 95,000 to 100,000 clones, around four fifths occurring once; the ten biggest clones make up roughly 2%. Specimen: PBMCs. Every receptor here comes from a man in his forties in good health and CMV-seronegative.

The V gene is TRBV19, the J gene TRBJ2-2; TRBD2 aligns across 10 bases. The trim removed 3 bases at V and 0 bases at J, leaving 7 bases unmatched. Germline CDR1 and CDR2: LNHDA and SQIVND (reference sequence). The CDR3 is 18 residues long. DNA for the CDR3: TGTGCCAGTAGTATTTTACTAGCGGGGCCGACGAACACCGGGGAGCTGTTTTTT. Protein product: CASSILLAGPTNTGELFF.

The chain combines TRBV28 with TRBJ2-4; tentative D call: TRBD1 (5 bases). The CDR3 length is 12 residues. Germline-derived CDR1 and CDR2 are MDHEN and SYDVKM. Trimming removed 7 bases from V and 2 bases from J, with 6 bases in between. CDR3: CASNRSKNIQYF. CDR3 sequence (DNA): TGTGCCAGCAACAGGTCCAAAAACATTCAGTACTTC. Full variable domain (remainder filled in from reference TRBV28 and TRBJ2-4): DVKVTQSSRYLVKRTGEKVFLECVQDMDHENMFWYRQDPGLGLRLIYFSYDVKMKEKGDIPEGYSVSREKKERFSLILESASTNQTSMYLCASNRSKNIQYFGAGTRLSVL.

This chain links TRBV5-1 with TRBJ2-7; 10 bases are shared with TRBD2. Germline V gives CDR1 SGHRS, CDR2 YFSETQ. This CDR3 region has 14 residues. V shed 5 bases, J shed 2 bases, and the junction held 4 bases outside the gene matches. The CDR3: CASRLLAGAYEQYF. CDR3 sequence (DNA): TGCGCCAGCAGGTTGCTAGCGGGGGCCTACGAGCAGTACTTC.

The CDR3 here is CASSPAWAANNYGYTF. The CDR3, as DNA: TGTGCCAGTAGCCCAGCCTGGGCAGCCAATAACTATGGCTACACCTTC. This chain connects TRBV19 to TRBJ1-2; D not certain. The germline V gene encodes CDR1 LNHDA and CDR2 SQIVND (reference sequence). Trimming left V 6 bases short and J 1 base short, with 18 bases between. The CDR3 consists of 16 residues.

This chain joins TRBV11-2 and TRBJ2-3; TRBD2 agrees at 9 bases. The V gene's germline CDR1 is SGHAT and CDR2 FQNNGV. Trimming took 8 bases from V and 3 from J; bases not matched to a gene: 15. The CDR3 contains 17 residues. The CDR3 region has the DNA TGTGCCAGCCAAACTAGCGGGCGACCCCTCGGGACAGATACGCAGTATTTT. Translation gives CASQTSGRPLGTDTQYF. Looking up the rest from reference TRBV11-2 and TRBJ2-3 gives the full variable domain: EAGVAQSPRYKIIEKRQSVAFWCNPISGHATLYWYQQILGQGPKLLIQFQNNGVVDDSQLPKDRFSAERLKGVDSTLKIQPAKLEDSAVYLCASQTSGRPLGTDTQYFGPGTRLTVL.

The chain combines TRBV11-3 with TRBJ2-5; 9 bases are shared with TRBD1. After removal of 5 bases from V and 1 base from J, the junction contained 8 bases not matched to a gene. Germline V gene sequence: CDR1 SGHNT, CDR2 YENEEA. The CDR3 loop spans 16 amino acids. The CDR3 reads CASSPGQGNIQETQYF. The CDR3, as DNA: TGTGCCAGCAGCCCAGGACAGGGGAACATCCAAGAGACCCAGTACTTC.

This clone was seen more than once but under ten times. The chain recombines TRBV6-1 with TRBJ2-2; 7 nucleotides match TRBD1. CDR1 is MNHNS and CDR2 is SASEGT in the germline V gene. With 7 bases clipped from V and 5 bases from J, the junction kept 4 bases outside the gene matches. This CDR3 spans 13 amino acids. CDR3 sequence reads: CASNIQGTGELFF. The CDR3 DNA is TGTGCCAGCAACATACAGGGGACCGGGGAGCTGTTTTTT.

This chain joins TRBV19 and TRBJ1-4; perhaps TRBD1 as D (6 bases). The CDR3 covers 16 residues. V lost 5 bases and J 0 bases, leaving 13 bases between the germline ends. Germline-derived CDR1 and CDR2 are LNHDA and SQIVND (reference sequence). The CDR3 loop reads CASSPYGQPTNEKLFF. In DNA form, the CDR3 reads TGTGCCAGTAGTCCCTACGGACAGCCAACTAATGAAAAACTGTTTTTT.

The rearrangement uses TRBV18 and TRBJ2-5, with D perhaps matching TRBD2 (5 bases). The CDR3 has 14 amino acids. Trimming took 6 bases from V and 2 from J, leaving 13 bases between them. CDR1 is KGHSH, CDR2 LQKENI, per germline. In nucleotides, the CDR3 is TGTGCCAGCTCCCGGATTGGGAGACAAGAGACCCAGTACTTC. This sequence encodes CASSRIGRQETQYF.

This CDR3 is CASRSRDNGREQYF. In DNA, the CDR3 is TGTGCCAGCAGGTCCCGGGACAATGGGCGCGAGCAGTACTTC. The chain recombines TRBV7-9 with TRBJ2-7, with D maybe TRBD1 (6 bases). V lost 6 bases and J 6 bases, leaving 18 bases between the germline ends. The CDR3 is made up of 14 amino acids. Germline V gives CDR1 SEHNR, CDR2 FQNEAQ (reference sequence).

This chain joins TRBV5-1 and TRBJ2-1, with TRBD2 matching 13 bases. Trimming took 3 bases from V and 8 from J; bases not matched to a gene: 14. The germline CDR1 and CDR2 sequences are SGHRS and YFSETQ. The CDR3 spans 18 residues. In DNA, the CDR3 is TGCGCCAGCAGCTCCAGACGGACTAGCGGGAGTGGAGCGGATGAGCAGTTCTTC. This codes for CASSSRRTSGSGADEQFF.

This chain joins TRBV6-6 and TRBJ2-7; D is possibly TRBD1 (5 bases). Germline CDR1 is MNHNY and CDR2 is SVGAGI (reference sequence). The CDR3 is 13 amino acids. V was pared by 2 bases and J by 3 bases, with 8 bases between. The CDR3 sequence is CASSYIGDYEQYF. The CDR3 coding sequence is TGTGCCAGCAGTTACATAGGGGACTACGAGCAGTACTTC.

This chain joins TRBV10-3 and TRBJ2-5, with a possible D match to TRBD2 (6 bases). The CDR3 sequence is 18 residues long. Trimming removed 3 bases at V and 5 bases at J, with 25 bases between. Germline V gene data show CDR1 as ENHRY and CDR2 as SYGVKD. This CDR3 is CAISDPLDRVLGRETQYF. The CDR3 bases are TGTGCCATCAGTGACCCCCTAGATAGGGTCTTAGGGAGGGAGACCCAGTACTTC.

The chain employs TRBV6-4 and TRBJ2-1; TRBD2 is a possible D gene (5 bases). Germline-derived CDR1 and CDR2 are MRHNA and SNTAGT. V lost 0 bases, J lost 2 bases, and 14 bases lay in between. The CDR3 totals 17 residues. The CDR3 spells CASSDSMRSGTYNEQFF. The CDR3 bases are TGTGCCAGCAGTGACTCGATGCGGAGCGGCACCTACAATGAGCAGTTCTTC.

This chain joins TRBV7-7 and TRBJ2-5; D may be TRBD1 (5 bases). Per the germline V gene, CDR1 is SSHAT and CDR2 is FNYEAQ (reference sequence). The CDR3 length is 17 residues. Trimming removed 1 base at V and 3 bases at J, with 18 bases between. The CDR3: CASSLEAGHVREETQYF. CDR3 nucleotide sequence: TGTGCCAGCAGCTTAGAGGCAGGGCATGTTAGGGAAGAGACCCAGTACTTC.

This chain uses TRBV13 with TRBJ1-6; D ambiguous. The CDR3 is 13 residues long. CDR1 PRHDT and CDR2 FYEKMQ come from the germline V gene (reference sequence). V was pared by 5 bases and J by 8 bases, with 10 bases between. CDR3 nucleotides: TGTGCCAGCAGCGAATCCACTTATTCACCCCTCCACTTT. Translation: CASSESTYSPLHF.

The chain links TRBV7-2 to TRBJ2-7; 10 bases line up with TRBD2. J gave up 3 bases and V 5 bases, and 10 bases lay outside the gene matches. Germline CDR1 is SGHTA and CDR2 is FQGNSA. The CDR3 has 16 amino acids. The CDR3 here is CASSRGSASGSYEQYF. DNA for the CDR3: TGTGCCAGCAGCCGTGGGTCGGCTAGCGGGAGCTACGAGCAGTACTTC.

The genes are TRBV27 and TRBJ2-1; TRBD2 aligns across 9 bases. This CDR3 has 14 amino acids. Per the germline V gene, CDR1 is MNHEY and CDR2 is SMNVEV (reference sequence). J was trimmed by 7 bases and V by 3 bases; bases with no gene match: 4. CDR3 loop: CASSLGTSRNEQFF. The CDR3 nucleotides are TGTGCCAGCAGTTTGGGGACTAGCCGAAATGAGCAGTTCTTC.